These T cell receptor beta chains were read from a single sample in a study of T cells in Graves' hyperthyroidism and ophthalmopathy. TCRdb analysed the multiplex PCR reads with MiXCR anew, one entry per CDR3 protein. The table includes 300,000 to 350,000 distinct CDR3 sequences, approximately 18% detected once. The material sequenced was blood. These receptors were obtained from a woman aged 45 to 65 with Graves' hyperthyroidism. Each CDR3 is given with its conserved first and last residue. Fields, in order: J gene, clone size, D gene, V gene, CDR3 protein, CDR3 DNA. A D gene is named only where the DNA matches it firmly. Size values are once, few and many counts, or a class for expanded clones, and some rows have none.

TRBJ2-7 | NA | TRBD2 | TRBV28 | CASSLRGRADLEQYF | TGTGCCAGCAGTTTAAGAGGGAGGGCCGATCTTGAGCAGTACTTC
TRBJ2-4 | NA | TRBD1 | TRBV5-1 | CASSSGTARNIQYF | TGCGCCAGCAGCTCAGGGACAGCCAGAAACATTCAGTACTTC
TRBJ1-2 | many | NA | TRBV3-1 | CASSQPNPLTVRNGYTF | TGTGCCAGCAGCCAACCCAACCCCTTAACGGTCCGGAATGGCTACACCTTC
TRBJ1-5 | many | NA | TRBV2 | CASQGSVKDSNQPQHF | TGTGCCAGCCAGGGGTCAGTAAAAGATAGCAATCAGCCCCAGCATTTT
TRBJ1-6 | NA | TRBD1 | TRBV20-1 | CSARVPTQGESPLHF | TGCAGTGCTAGAGTACCCACACAGGGGGAGTCACCCCTCCACTTT
TRBJ1-2 | NA | NA | TRBV19 | CASSIGQGDGYTF | TGTGCCAGTAGTATAGGGCAGGGAGATGGCTACACCTTC
TRBJ1-2 | few | NA | TRBV5-6 | CASSQRFAGPNYGYTF | TGTGCCAGCAGCCAGCGGTTTGCAGGTCCTAACTATGGCTACACCTTC
TRBJ1-2 | many | TRBD1 | TRBV5-6 | CASSFGQGVDYGYTF | TGTGCCAGCAGCTTCGGACAGGGGGTTGACTATGGCTACACCTTC
TRBJ2-2 | NA | NA | TRBV10-1 | CASSETERETNTGELFF | TGCGCCAGCAGTGAAACAGAACGAGAAACGAACACCGGGGAGCTGTTTTTT
TRBJ1-1 | many | TRBD1 | TRBV2 | CASTFYRAGGKNTEAFF | TGTGCCAGCACCTTTTATCGGGCAGGGGGAAAGAACACTGAAGCTTTCTTT
TRBJ2-1 | few | TRBD2 | TRBV5-1 | CASSRAGAAYNEQFF | TGCGCCAGCAGCCGAGCGGGGGCGGCCTACAATGAGCAGTTCTTC
TRBJ1-5 | many | NA | TRBV12-3/TRBV12-4 | CASRAFTSNQPQHF | TGTGCCAGCAGAGCATTCACGAGCAATCAGCCCCAGCATTTT
TRBJ2-5 | few | NA | TRBV3-1 | CASSPVSGTQETQYF | TGTGCCAGCAGCCCCGTCTCCGGGACACAAGAGACCCAGTACTTC
TRBJ1-1 | few | TRBD1 | TRBV19 | CASSVGQGDTEAFF | TGTGCCAGTAGTGTGGGACAGGGGGACACTGAAGCTTTCTTT
TRBJ1-1 | NA | NA | TRBV29-1 | CSAGDNTEAFF | TGCAGCGCCGGAGATAACACTGAAGCTTTCTTT
TRBJ1-1 | few | TRBD1 | TRBV19 | CASSADYRDRGRGEAFF | TGTGCCAGTAGTGCCGACTACCGGGACAGGGGGCGAGGTGAAGCTTTCTTT
TRBJ2-2 | NA | NA | TRBV5-1 | CASSFVSGSTGELFF | TGCGCCAGCAGCTTTGTTTCAGGGTCCACCGGGGAGCTGTTTTTT
TRBJ1-1 | many | NA | TRBV5-1 | CASSLGGGANTEAFF | TGCGCCAGCAGCTTGGGTGGGGGCGCTAACACTGAAGCTTTCTTT
TRBJ2-1 | few | TRBD2 | TRBV5-6 | CASSLLAGLAGDEQFF | TGTGCCAGCAGCTTGTTGGCCGGCCTAGCGGGCGATGAGCAGTTCTTC
TRBJ2-2 | few | NA | TRBV9 | CASRPKDLNTGELFF | TGTGCCAGCAGGCCGAAGGACCTCAACACCGGGGAGCTGTTTTTT
TRBJ1-2 | many | NA | TRBV3-1 | CASSQENSRTATAYTF | TGTGCCAGCAGCCAAGAGAATTCGAGGACAGCGACGGCCTACACCTTC
TRBJ2-3 | many | TRBD1 | TRBV20-1 | CSVHRDRGTDTQYF | TGCAGTGTTCACCGGGACAGGGGAACAGATACGCAGTATTTT
TRBJ2-4 | NA | NA | TRBV7-3 | CASSLEGGGHIQYF | TGTGCCAGCAGCTTAGAGGGGGGGGGTCACATTCAGTACTTC
TRBJ1-4 | NA | NA | TRBV6-2/TRBV6-3 | CASSYRGGTNEKLFF | TGTGCCAGCAGTTACAGGGGAGGAACTAATGAAAAACTGTTTTTT